The clone carrying this T cell receptor (beta chain) came up many times. The source of the sample is a study of CD8+CD57+ T cells in acquired aplastic anemia. TCR beta VDJ and CDR3 were profiled, and genomic DNA was the template. Each CDR3 protein gets one entry after TCRdb re-called the reads with MiXCR. The sample includes 150,000 to 200,000 distinct CDR3 sequences, around half seen only once; the top ten take 2.5% to 3.5%. The V gene lost 7 bases and the J gene lost 10 bases, with 25 bases spanning the gap. This CDR3 is built from 16 residues. Germline V lookup: CDR1 SNHLY, CDR2 FYNNEI. The sequenced material came from sorted CD4+, CD8+, or CD8+CD57+ T cells (not recorded which) from PBMCs. The V gene is TRBV2, the J gene TRBJ1-4; D is unresolved. This TCR derives from a human donor in good health. DNA for the CDR3: TGTGCCAGCAACCTGTTCGGAGGTCAGATTGGTGGAAAACTGTTTTTT. Translation gives CASNLFGGQIGGKLFF. The full variable domain, with the rest looked up from reference TRBV2 and TRBJ1-4, is EPEVTQTPSHQVTQMGQEVILRCVPISNHLYFYWYRQILGQKVEFLVSFYNNEISEKSEIFDDQFSVERPDGSNFTLKIRSTKLEDSAMYFCASNLFGGQIGGKLFFGSGTQLSVL.